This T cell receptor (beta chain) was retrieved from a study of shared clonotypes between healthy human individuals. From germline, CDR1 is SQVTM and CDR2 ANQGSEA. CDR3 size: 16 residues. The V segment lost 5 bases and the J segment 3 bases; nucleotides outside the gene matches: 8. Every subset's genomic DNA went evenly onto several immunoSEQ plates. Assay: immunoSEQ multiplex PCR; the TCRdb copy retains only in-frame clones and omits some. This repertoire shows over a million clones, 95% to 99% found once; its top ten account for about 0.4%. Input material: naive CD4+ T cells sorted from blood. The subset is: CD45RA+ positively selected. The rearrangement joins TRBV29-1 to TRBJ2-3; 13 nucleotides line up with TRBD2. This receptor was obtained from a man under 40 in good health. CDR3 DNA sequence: TGCAGCGTTTCCTGGACTAGCGGGAGTGGGACAGATACGCAGTATTTT. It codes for CSVSWTSGSGTDTQYF.